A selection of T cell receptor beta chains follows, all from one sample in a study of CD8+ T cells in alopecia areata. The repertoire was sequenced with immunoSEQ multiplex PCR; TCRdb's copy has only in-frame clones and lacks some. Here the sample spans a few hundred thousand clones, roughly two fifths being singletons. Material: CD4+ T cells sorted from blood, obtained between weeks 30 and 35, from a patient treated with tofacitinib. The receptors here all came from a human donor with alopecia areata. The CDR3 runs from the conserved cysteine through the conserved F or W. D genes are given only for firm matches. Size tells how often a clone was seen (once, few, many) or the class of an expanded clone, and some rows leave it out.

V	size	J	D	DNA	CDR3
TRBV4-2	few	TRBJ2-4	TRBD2	TGTGCCAGCAGCCCGCGGGGGGGTAGGGACATTCAGTACTTC	CASSPRGGRDIQYF
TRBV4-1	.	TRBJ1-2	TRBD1	TGCGCCAGCAGCCAGCCCAGTACAGGGGGACGGGGCTATGGCTACACCTTC	CASSQPSTGGRGYGYTF
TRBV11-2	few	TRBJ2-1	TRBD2	TGTGCCAGCAGCTCAACCGGGGGGTGGGCCTACAATGAGCAGTTCTTC	CASSSTGGWAYNEQFF
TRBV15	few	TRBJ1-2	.	TGTGCCACCAGCAGAGAAGGATTCGGAAACTATGGCTACACCTTC	CATSREGFGNYGYTF
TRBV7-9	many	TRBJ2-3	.	TGTGCCAGCACCCCCGGAGGGGATACGCAGTATTTT	CASTPGGDTQYF
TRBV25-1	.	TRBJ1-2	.	TGTGCCCCCGGATGGGGGGGCTACACCTTC	CAPGWGGYTF
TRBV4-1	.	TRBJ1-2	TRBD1	TGCGCCAGCAGCCAACCCGGGACAGGGGTTTTAGGCTACACCTTC	CASSQPGTGVLGYTF
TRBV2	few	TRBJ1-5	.	TGTGCCAGCAGTGATGAGGGAGGAAGACAGCCCCAGCATTTT	CASSDEGGRQPQHF
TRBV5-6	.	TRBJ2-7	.	TGTGCCAGCAGCCCCGACCCGTTACGGGAGCAGTACTTC	CASSPDPLREQYF
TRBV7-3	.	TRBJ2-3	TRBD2	TGTGCCAGCAGCCCGCTAGCGGGAGCTAGCACAGATACGCAGTATTTT	CASSPLAGASTDTQYF
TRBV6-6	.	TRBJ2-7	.	TGTGCCCACGCAAGGGACTCTGCCTACGAGCAGTACTTC	CAHARDSAYEQYF
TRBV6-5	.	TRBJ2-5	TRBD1	TGTGCCAGCAGTTCCGGGACAGCCCAAGAGACCCAGTACTTC	CASSSGTAQETQYF
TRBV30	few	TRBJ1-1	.	TGTGCCTGGAGTGTAGGGCTATCCAACACTGAAGCTTTCTTT	CAWSVGLSNTEAFF
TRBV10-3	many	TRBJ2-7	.	TGTGCCATCAGGCCGGGAGAAGACGAGCAGTACTTC	CAIRPGEDEQYF
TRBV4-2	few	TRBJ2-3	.	TGTGCCAGCAGCCCCCGGGGCGGGAGCACAGATACGCAGTATTTT	CASSPRGGSTDTQYF
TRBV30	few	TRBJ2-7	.	TGTGCCTGGAGTGTAATGGGGGGCGAGCAGTACTTC	CAWSVMGGEQYF
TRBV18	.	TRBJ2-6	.	TGTGCCAGCTCACTAATGACAGGCCTCTCTGGGGCCAACGTCCTGACTTTC	CASSLMTGLSGANVLTF
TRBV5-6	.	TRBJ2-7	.	TGTGCCAGCAGCCTACAGTGGGTGGGAAACGAGCAGTACTTC	CASSLQWVGNEQYF
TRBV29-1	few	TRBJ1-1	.	TGCAGCGTCGAACCCCAGGTGTATGGCAGGGAATGGGGTACTGAAGCTTTCTTT	CSVEPQVYGREWGTEAFF
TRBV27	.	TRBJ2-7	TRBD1	TGTGCCAGCTCCACAACCGGGACAGGGGTGGGGGAGCAGTACTTC	CASSTTGTGVGEQYF
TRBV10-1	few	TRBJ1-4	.	TGCGCCAGCAGTGAGACCCCTGGGGAAAAACTGTTTTTT	CASSETPGEKLFF
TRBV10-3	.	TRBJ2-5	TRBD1	TGTGCCATCAGGGGGACAGGGGGCGGACAGACCCAGTACTTC	CAIRGTGGGQTQYF
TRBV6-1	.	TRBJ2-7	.	TGTGCCAGCCAGGGAAACGGGGACTCAGAGCAGTACTTC	CASQGNGDSEQYF
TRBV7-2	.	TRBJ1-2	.	TGTGCCAGCAGGACCGCTTGGGGACACCTCAGAGCTAACTATGGCTACACCTTC	CASRTAWGHLRANYGYTF
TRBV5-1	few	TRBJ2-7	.	TGCGCCAGCAGCATAGACGATGGTGAGCAGTACTTC	CASSIDDGEQYF
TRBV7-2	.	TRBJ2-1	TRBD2	TGTGCCAGCAGCTTAGCCCTAGCGGTTTACAATGAGCAGTTCTTC	CASSLALAVYNEQFF
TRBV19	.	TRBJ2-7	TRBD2	TGTGCCAGTAGTATAACTGCGGGGGGGAGCTCCTACGAGCAGTACTTC	CASSITAGGSSYEQYF
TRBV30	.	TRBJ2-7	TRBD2	TGTGCCTGGAGTGCATCCTGGACTAGCGGGCCGGGGGAGCAGTACTTC	CAWSASWTSGPGEQYF
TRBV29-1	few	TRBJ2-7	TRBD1	TGCAGCTTTGCGGGACAGGCCTACGAGCAGTACTTC	CSFAGQAYEQYF
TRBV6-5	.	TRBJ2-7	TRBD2	TGTGCCAGCACCTTTGAAGCGGGGGGAGAGCAGTACTTC	CASTFEAGGEQYF
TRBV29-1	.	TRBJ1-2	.	TGCAGCGTTGAAGATCCGTGGCAGGGGCATGGCTACACCTTC	CSVEDPWQGHGYTF
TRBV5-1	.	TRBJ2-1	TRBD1	TGCGCCAGCAGCTTAGCGACGGACAGGTACAACAATGAGCAGTTCTTC	CASSLATDRYNNEQFF